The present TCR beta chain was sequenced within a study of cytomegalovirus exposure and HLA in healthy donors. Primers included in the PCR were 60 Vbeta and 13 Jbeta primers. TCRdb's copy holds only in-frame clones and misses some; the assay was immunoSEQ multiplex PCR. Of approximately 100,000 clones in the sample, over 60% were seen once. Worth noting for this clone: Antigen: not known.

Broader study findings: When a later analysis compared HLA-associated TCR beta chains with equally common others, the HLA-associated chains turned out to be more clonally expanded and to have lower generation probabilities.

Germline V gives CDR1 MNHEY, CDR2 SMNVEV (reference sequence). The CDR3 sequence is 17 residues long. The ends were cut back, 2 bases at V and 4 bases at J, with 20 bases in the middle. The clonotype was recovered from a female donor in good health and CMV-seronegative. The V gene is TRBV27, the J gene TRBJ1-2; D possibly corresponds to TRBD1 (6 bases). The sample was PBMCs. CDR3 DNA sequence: TGTGCCAGCAGTTTACGGTTTGGCGGGGGCTCATTCTATGGCTACACCTTC. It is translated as CASSLRFGGGSFYGYTF.